This record looks at one TCR beta chain sequence and its context. Its antigen remains unknown. This record belongs to a study of CD4 T cells in relation to SARS-CoV-2 and coronaviruses. Profiled with immunoSEQ multiplex PCR; TCRdb holds only in-frame clones, not every one. The sample contains 20,000 to 30,000 clones, approximately 73% of which appear only once. Before the COVID-19 pandemic, during about 2011-2019, CD4+ T cells were taken from unexposed donors. The cells were cultured for 9 to 11 days before CD4+ T cells were isolated. Per germline, CDR1 SGHTA and CDR2 FQGNSA. With 5 bases clipped from V and 5 bases from J, the junction kept 8 bases outside the gene matches. The CDR3 totals 14 residues.

This clonotype was obtained from a human donor in good health. Sequencing was performed on CD4+ T cells from PBMCs, cultured in vitro. The V and J genes are TRBV7-2 and TRBJ2-7, with TRBD1 matching 8 bases. The CDR3 nucleotides are TGTGCCAGCAGCCGGACAGGGATTGGGAACGAGCAGTACTTC. It is translated as CASSRTGIGNEQYF.